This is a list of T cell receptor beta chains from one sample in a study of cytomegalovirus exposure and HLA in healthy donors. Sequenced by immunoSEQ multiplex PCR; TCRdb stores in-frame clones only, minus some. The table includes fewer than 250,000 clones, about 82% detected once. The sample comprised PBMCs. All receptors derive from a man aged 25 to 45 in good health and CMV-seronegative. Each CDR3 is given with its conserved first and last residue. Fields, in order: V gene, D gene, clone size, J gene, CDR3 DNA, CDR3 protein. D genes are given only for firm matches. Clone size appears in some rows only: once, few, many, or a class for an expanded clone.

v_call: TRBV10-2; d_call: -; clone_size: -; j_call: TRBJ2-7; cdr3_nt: TGCGCCAGCAGTGAGTCGACAGGTCCTGACCACGCGACTTACGAGCAGTACTTC; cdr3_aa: CASSESTGPDHATYEQYF
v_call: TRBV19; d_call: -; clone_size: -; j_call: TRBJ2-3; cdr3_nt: TGTGCCAGCAGCCTGAGAAAGGGAGTTGAAGATACGCAGTATTTT; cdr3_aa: CASSLRKGVEDTQYF
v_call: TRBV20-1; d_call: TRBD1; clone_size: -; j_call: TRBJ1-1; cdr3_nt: TGCAGTGCTGGTGACAGGGCCTTT; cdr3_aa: CSAGDRAF
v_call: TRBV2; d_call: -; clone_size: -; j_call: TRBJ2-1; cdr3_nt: TGTGCCAGCAGACTACGCCCGTCACCCTACAATGAGCAGTTCTTC; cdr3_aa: CASRLRPSPYNEQFF
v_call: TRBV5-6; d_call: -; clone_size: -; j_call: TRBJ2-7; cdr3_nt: TGTGCCAGCAGCGGGGGGAGCTCCTACGAGCAGTACTTC; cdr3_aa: CASSGGSSYEQYF
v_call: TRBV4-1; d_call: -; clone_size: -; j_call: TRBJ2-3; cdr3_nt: TGCGCCAGCAGCCGAACCGTCCAGAGCACAGATACGCAGTATTTT; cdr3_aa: CASSRTVQSTDTQYF
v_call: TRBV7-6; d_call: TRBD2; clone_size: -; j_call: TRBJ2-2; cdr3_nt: TGTGCCAGCAGGGGACTAGCGGTTACCGCCGGGGAGCTGTTTTTT; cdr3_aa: CASRGLAVTAGELFF
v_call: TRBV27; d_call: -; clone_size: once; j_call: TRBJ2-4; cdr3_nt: TGTGCCAGCAGTTCCACAGGGTACATTCAGTACTTC; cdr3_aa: CASSSTGYIQYF
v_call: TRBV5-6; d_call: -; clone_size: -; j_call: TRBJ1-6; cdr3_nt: TGTGCCAGCAGCTGGCGGGGGGGTAATAATTCACCCCTCCACTTT; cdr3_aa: CASSWRGGNNSPLHF
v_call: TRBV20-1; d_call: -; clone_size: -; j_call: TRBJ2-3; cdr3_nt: TGCAGTGCAGAACGGGGGTGGTATTTT; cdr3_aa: CSAERGWYF
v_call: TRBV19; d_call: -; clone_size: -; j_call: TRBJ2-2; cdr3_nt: TGTGCCAGTATAGGGACCCAGGGGCGCACCGGGGAGCTGTTTTTT; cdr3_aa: CASIGTQGRTGELFF
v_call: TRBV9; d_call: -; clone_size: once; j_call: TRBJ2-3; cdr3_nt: TGTGCCAGCAGCGTGGGGCGCCGGAATACGCAGTATTTT; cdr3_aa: CASSVGRRNTQYF
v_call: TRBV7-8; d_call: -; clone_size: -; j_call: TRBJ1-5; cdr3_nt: TGTGCCAGCAGCTTAGTTCAGGGGCAGCCCCAGCATTTT; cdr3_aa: CASSLVQGQPQHF
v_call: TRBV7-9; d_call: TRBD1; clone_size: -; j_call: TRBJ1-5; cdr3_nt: TGTGCCAGCAGCGAAGGACAGGGACGACAGCCCCAGCATTTT; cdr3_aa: CASSEGQGRQPQHF
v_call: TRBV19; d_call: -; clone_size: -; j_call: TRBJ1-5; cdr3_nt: TGTGCCAGTAGTATTGGCTGGCAGCCCCAGCATTTT; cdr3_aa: CASSIGWQPQHF
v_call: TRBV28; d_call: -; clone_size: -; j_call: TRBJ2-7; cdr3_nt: TGTGCCAGTGTCGAGCGGGTAAGCTCCTACGAGCAGTACTTC; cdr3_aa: CASVERVSSYEQYF
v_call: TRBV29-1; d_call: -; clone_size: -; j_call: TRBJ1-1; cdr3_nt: TGCAGCGTTGAGGGCCGTGGGGGGGCTCGGACTGAAGCTTTCTTT; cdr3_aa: CSVEGRGGARTEAFF